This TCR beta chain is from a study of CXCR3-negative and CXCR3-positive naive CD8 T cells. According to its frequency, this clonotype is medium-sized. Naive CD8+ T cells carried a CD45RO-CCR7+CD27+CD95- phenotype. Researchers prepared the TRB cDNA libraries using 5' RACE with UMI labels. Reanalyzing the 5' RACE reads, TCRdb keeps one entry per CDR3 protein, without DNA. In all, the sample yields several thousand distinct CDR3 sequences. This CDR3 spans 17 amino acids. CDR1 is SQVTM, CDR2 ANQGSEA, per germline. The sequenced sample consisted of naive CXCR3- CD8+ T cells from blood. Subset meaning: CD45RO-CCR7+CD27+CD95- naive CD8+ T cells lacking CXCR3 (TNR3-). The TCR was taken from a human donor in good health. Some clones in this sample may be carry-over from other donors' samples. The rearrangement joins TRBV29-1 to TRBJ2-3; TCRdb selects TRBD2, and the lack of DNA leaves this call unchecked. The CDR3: CSVEDWGAEWGTDTQYF.